This entry features one TCR beta chain sequence. This PCR relied on a set of 60 Vbeta primers and 13 Jbeta primers. The table came from immunoSEQ multiplex PCR; TCRdb's copy has only in-frame clones and leaves some out. The repertoire holds 150,000 to 200,000 clones, with about 81% as singletons. These data come from a study of cytomegalovirus exposure and HLA in healthy donors. CDR1 is MNHNS, CDR2 SASEGT, per germline. V was pared by 5 bases and J by 5 bases, with 6 bases of the junction left unmatched. CDR3 length: 15 amino acids. The sequenced material came from PBMCs. This rearrangement joins TRBV6-1 to TRBJ1-5; 10 bases are a match to TRBD1. The sequence derives from a man between 18 and 35 years old in good health and CMV-seronegative. This CDR3 is CASSSRDRGYQPQHF. The CDR3 DNA is TGTGCCAGCAGTAGCCGGGACAGGGGTTATCAGCCCCAGCATTTT.